The clone carrying this T cell receptor beta chain was found a few times. Preparation of the TCRbeta library involved a method that used unique molecular identifiers. One entry per CDR3 protein results from TCRdb running MiXCR on the PCR reads. This repertoire shows approximately 500,000 distinct CDR3 sequences, around 27% found once; its top ten account for 35% to 40%. The entry originates in a study of T-cell reconstitution after alpha-beta-depleted transplantation in children. CDR3 length: 15 amino acids. Germline assignment: CDR1 SGHRS and CDR2 YFSETQ. V gave up 1 base and J gave up 3 bases; unmatched junction bases: 7.

The sample in question was PBMCs, obtained before TCRalphabeta/CD19-depleted stem cell transplant. This sequence originates from a boy in the first two years of life with Wiskott-Aldrich syndrome, due to receive a stem cell transplant. This sequence joins TRBV5-1 and TRBJ2-7; TRBD2 matches at 7 bases. CDR3: CASSLLNGGSYEQYF. The CDR3, as DNA: TGCGCCAGCAGCTTGTTGAATGGCGGGAGCTACGAGCAGTACTTC.